The present T cell receptor (beta chain) was sequenced within a study of monozygotic twins with inflammatory bowel disease. UMIs that had a 6-nucleotide sample barcode were put in using template switching. Each CDR3 protein gets one entry in TCRdb, which reprocessed the 5' RACE reads and gives no DNA. In all, the sample yields about 130,000 distinct CDR3 sequences. This sequence was found in a human donor with ulcerative colitis or Crohn's disease, or a healthy co-twin of an affected twin (not recorded which). The specimen was blood.

This CDR3 is CSARGTGELFF. The V and J genes are TRBV20-1 and TRBJ2-2. This CDR3 is built from 11 residues. In germline, CDR1 is DFQATT, CDR2 SNEGSKA (reference sequence).